Following are 14 T cell receptor beta chains from one sample sequenced in a study of post-analysis software for immune sequencing data (dated by TCRdb to the mid-2010s). The library was made by PCR. The sequencer was an Illumina HiSeq 2500. To reduce PCR and sequencing biases, unique molecular identifiers were built into the TCR beta cDNA libraries. The raw public data were reprocessed by TCRdb itself: fastp quality trimming at Q25, MiXCR clonotype calling, in-frame beta chains only. A single entry per CDR3 protein holds the most common genes and DNA from its merged rows. Counted in this sample were about 400,000 distinct CDR3 sequences; less than 40% of them appeared once. About an eighth of the sample is in the top ten clones. Points the paper makes about the study in general: Roughly 5 TRBV segments, including TRBV5-6, TRBV5-1 and TRBV20-1, were significantly more frequent in patients than controls.

These TCRs are of unknown antigen specificity. Source material: blood. Receptors originate from a girl aged 10-17 years with multiple sclerosis.

DNA of the CDR3: TGCAGCGGATCGGGCGACATTAAAGGGGAAAAACTGTTTTTT. It is translated as CSGSGDIKGEKLFF. The rearrangement uses TRBV29-1 and TRBJ1-4; D call uncertain. The CDR3 is 14 amino acids. V was trimmed by 7 bases and J by 8 bases, leaving 20 bases between them. Germline V gene sequence: CDR1 SQVTM, CDR2 ANQGSEA. Filled out from reference TRBV29-1 and TRBJ1-4, the complete variable domain reads SAVISQKPSRDICQRGTSLTIQCQVDSQVTMMFWYRQQPGQSLTLIATANQGSEATYESGFVIDKFPISRPNLTFSTLTVSNMSPEDSSIYLCSGSGDIKGEKLFFGSGTQLSVL.

This chain uses TRBV6-5 with TRBJ2-5; 8 bases are a match to TRBD1. V shed 0 bases, J shed 5 bases, and the junction held 8 bases outside the gene matches. CDR1 is MNHEY, CDR2 SVGAGI, per germline. CDR3 size: 16 residues. As DNA, the CDR3 is TGTGCCAGCAGTTACTCGGGGGGCAGGGGGCGGGAGACCCAGTACTTC. Its protein product is CASSYSGGRGRETQYF.

This clonotype was recorded a few times. The J gene is TRBJ2-7, the V gene TRBV29-1; 7 bases fit TRBD2. CDR1 is SQVTM and CDR2 is ANQGSEA in the germline V gene. The CDR3 length is 12 residues. The V and J ends lost 4 bases and 6 bases, in that order; junction bases with no gene match: 6. CDR3 DNA sequence: TGCAGCGTTGTCCCCGGCGGGGGCGAGCAGTACTTC. It yields the protein CSVVPGGGEQYF.

This rearrangement joins TRBV10-3 to TRBJ2-4, with TRBD2 matching over 8 bases. The ends lost 6 bases at V and 2 bases at J; junction bases unmatched: 9. The CDR3 extends over 16 amino acids. Per the germline V gene, CDR1 is ENHRY and CDR2 is SYGVKD. In DNA form, the CDR3 reads TGTGCCATCAGCCAAAGCGGGGGAAGTCCCAAAAACATTCAGTACTTC. Translating it yields CAISQSGGSPKNIQYF.

The rearrangement uses TRBV10-2 and TRBJ2-1, with 7 bases matching TRBD2. The J call may be incorrect, as the DNA end agrees better with TRBJ2-7. The CDR3 is 15 residues long. In germline, CDR1 is WSHSY, CDR2 SAAADI. The CDR3 region is CASSVLSGSAYEQYF. CDR3 in DNA: TGCGCCAGCAGTGTCCTTAGCGGGTCCGCCTACGAGCAGTACTTC.

J is TRBJ2-1 and V is TRBV3-1; D might be TRBD1 or TRBD2, each matching 6 bases. V lost 0 bases and J lost 12, with 12 bases in between. The CDR3 loop spans 13 amino acids. Germline lookup yields CDR1 LGHDT and CDR2 YNNKEL (reference sequence). CDR3 nucleotides: TGTGCCAGCAGCCAAGATCAGGAGGGGGGGCAGTTCTTC. Protein: CASSQDQEGGQFF.

This chain connects TRBV7-2 to TRBJ2-1; the match to TRBD2 covers 11 bases. CDR1 is SGHTA and CDR2 is FQGNSA in the germline V gene. V dropped 4 bases and J dropped 7; count of bases not matched to a gene: 12. This CDR3 has 17 amino acids. In DNA form, the CDR3 reads TGTGCCAGCAGCTACTGGGTAGCGGGGGGGAGGGGAAATGAGCAGTTCTTC. Its translation is CASSYWVAGGRGNEQFF.

This sequence joins TRBV7-2 and TRBJ2-4; weak D call: TRBD1 (6 bases). The V gene lost 3 bases and the J gene lost 6 bases, with 6 bases spanning the gap. This CDR3 region has 12 residues. Per the germline V gene, CDR1 is SGHTA and CDR2 is FQGNSA. The CDR3 loop is CASSLDRNIQYF. DNA of the CDR3: TGTGCCAGCAGCTTGGACAGAAACATTCAGTACTTC. The full variable domain, with the rest looked up from reference TRBV7-2 and TRBJ2-4, is GAGVSQSPSNKVTEKGKDVELRCDPISGHTALYWYRQSLGQGLEFLIYFQGNSAPDKSGLPSDRFSAERTGGSVSTLTIQRTQQEDSAVYLCASSLDRNIQYFGAGTRLSVL.

The rearrangement joins TRBV28 to TRBJ1-1, with 8 bases lining up with TRBD1. The CDR3 is 13 residues long. V shed 7 bases, J shed 6 bases, and the junction held 7 bases outside the gene matches. Germline-derived CDR1 and CDR2 are MDHEN and SYDVKM. In DNA, the CDR3 is TGTGCCAGCACTTGGGACAGGAGTTCTGAAGCTTTCTTT. It specifies CASTWDRSSEAFF.

This clonotype turned up a few times. This sequence joins TRBV5-1 and TRBJ2-3; D is possibly TRBD2 (5 bases). The CDR3 contains 14 residues. V was trimmed by 0 bases and J by 5 bases, leaving 10 bases between them. Germline V CDR1 and CDR2: SGHRS, YFSETQ. The CDR3 is CASSLGGAVDTQYF. The CDR3 coding sequence is TGCGCCAGCAGCTTGGGGGGAGCGGTAGATACGCAGTATTTT.

This clonotype was detected only a few times. The V and J genes are TRBV9 and TRBJ2-1; the D call may be TRBD1 or TRBD2 (5 bases each). The V gene lost 7 bases and the J gene lost 0 bases, with 11 bases spanning the gap. The CDR3 sequence is 14 residues long. The germline CDR1 and CDR2 sequences are SGDLS and YYNGEE. CDR3 nucleotides: TGTGCCAGCGGACAAGAGGGCTCCTACAATGAGCAGTTCTTC. Its protein product is CASGQEGSYNEQFF.

The rearrangement joins TRBV20-1 to TRBJ2-3; 10 bases are shared with TRBD2. Germline CDR1 and CDR2: DFQATT and SNEGSKA (reference sequence). Trimming took 6 bases from V and 4 from J; bases not matched to a gene: 10. The CDR3 consists of 15 residues. CDR3 coding DNA: TGCAGTGCCAGCAAGCGGGGGGGCAATCCAGATACGCAGTATTTT. The encoded protein is CSASKRGGNPDTQYF.

This clonotype was counted a few times. V is TRBV7-2 and J is TRBJ2-7; the D gene could be TRBD1 or TRBD2 (5 bases each). Per germline, CDR1 SGHTA and CDR2 FQGNSA. The CDR3 sequence is 14 residues long. Trimming cost V 1 base and J 3 bases, with 10 bases left between them. CDR3 bases: TGTGCCAGCAGCTTAGGCCCAGGGAGCTACGAGCAGTACTTC. As protein: CASSLGPGSYEQYF.

Points on this clonotype: Mismatch with germline at one junction end may stem from a read error. The chain employs TRBV7-3 and TRBJ2-1; 9 bases line up with TRBD2. The CDR3 spans 15 residues. Germline V CDR1 and CDR2: SGHTA, FQGTGA. This CDR3 is CAGSLTSGLYNEQFF. CDR3 coding DNA: TGTGCCGGCAGCTTGACTAGCGGCCTCTACAATGAGCAGTTCTTC.